The entry below gives a single T cell receptor beta chain sequence along with its context. Time point specified: patch test 2, 6 weeks after DPC sensitization. As for treatment: therapeutic diphenylcyclopropenone sensitization with weekly scalp DPC. The data belong to a study of human T cells and chemical hapten exposure. TCRdb re-called the RACE reads with MiXCR, one entry per CDR3 protein. Here the sample spans tens of thousands of distinct CDR3 sequences, around 10% being singletons. Per germline, CDR1 SGDLS and CDR2 YYNGEE. The V gene lost 0 bases and the J gene lost 0 bases, with 9 bases spanning the gap. The CDR3 sequence is 15 residues long.

The chain combines TRBV9 with TRBJ1-1; unclear D gene. Sequenced here: whole blood, sampled in connection with sensitization to the hapten diphenylcyclopropenone (DPC). The TCR was taken from a woman aged 45-65 years with alopecia areata. Some clones in this sample may be carry-over from other donors' samples. The CDR3 bases are TGTGCCAGCAGCGTAGAGGCAGGCCTGAACACTGAAGCTTTCTTT. Protein: CASSVEAGLNTEAFF.